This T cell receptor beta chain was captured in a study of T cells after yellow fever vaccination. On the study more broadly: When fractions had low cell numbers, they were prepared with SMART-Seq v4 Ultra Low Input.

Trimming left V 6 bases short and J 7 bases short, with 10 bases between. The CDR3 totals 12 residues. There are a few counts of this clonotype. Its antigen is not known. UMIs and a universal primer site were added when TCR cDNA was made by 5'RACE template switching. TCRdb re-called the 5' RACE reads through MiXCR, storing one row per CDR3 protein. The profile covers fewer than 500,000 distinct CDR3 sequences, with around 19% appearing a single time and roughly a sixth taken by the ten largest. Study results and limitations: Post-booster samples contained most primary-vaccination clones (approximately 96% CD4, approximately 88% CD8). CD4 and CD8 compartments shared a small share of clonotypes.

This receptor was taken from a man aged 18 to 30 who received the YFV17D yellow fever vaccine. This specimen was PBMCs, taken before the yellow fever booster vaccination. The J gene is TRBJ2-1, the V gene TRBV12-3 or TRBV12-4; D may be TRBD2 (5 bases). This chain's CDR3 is CASRIAGNEQFF. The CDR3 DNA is TGTGCCAGCAGGATCGCGGGTAATGAGCAGTTCTTC.